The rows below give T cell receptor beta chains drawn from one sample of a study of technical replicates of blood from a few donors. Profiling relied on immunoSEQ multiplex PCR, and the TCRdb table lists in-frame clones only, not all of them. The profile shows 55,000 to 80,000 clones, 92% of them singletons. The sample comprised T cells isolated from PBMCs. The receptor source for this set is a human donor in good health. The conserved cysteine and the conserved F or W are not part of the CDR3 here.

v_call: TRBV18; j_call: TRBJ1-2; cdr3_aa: ASSPSGHYGYT
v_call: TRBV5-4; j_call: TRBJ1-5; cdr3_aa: ASSLDSNQPQH
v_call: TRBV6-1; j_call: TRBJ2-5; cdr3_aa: ASILHQETQY
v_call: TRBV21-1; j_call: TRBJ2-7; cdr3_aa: ASSKSGGSGAGGGEQY
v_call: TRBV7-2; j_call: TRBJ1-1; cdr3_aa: ASSTDRDGHTEAF
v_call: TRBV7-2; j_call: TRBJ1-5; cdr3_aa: ASSLEARGTDQPQH
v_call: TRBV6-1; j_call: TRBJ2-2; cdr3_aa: ASASGVNTGELF
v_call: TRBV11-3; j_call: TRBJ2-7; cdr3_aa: ASSPRLAGGTYEQY
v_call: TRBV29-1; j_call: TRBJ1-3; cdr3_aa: SVSSGNTIY
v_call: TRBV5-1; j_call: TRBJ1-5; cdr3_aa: ASSPGTGADQPQH
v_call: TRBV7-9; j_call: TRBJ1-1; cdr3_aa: ASSFGGAEAF